These T cell receptor beta chains were read from a single sample in a study of preoperative IRX-2 immunotherapy in early breast cancer. Data came from immunoSEQ multiplex PCR; TCRdb stores just in-frame clones and leaves some out. The table records about 98,000 clones, approximately 90% of them present only once. The material sequenced was tumor tissue, taken after IRX-2 immunotherapy. The receptors shown here come from a human donor with breast cancer. Each CDR3 is given with its conserved first and last residue. Each record gives: D gene, clone size, J gene, V gene, CDR3 DNA, CDR3 protein. A D gene is named only where the DNA matches it firmly. The size entry is marked missing in some rows and otherwise reads once, few, many or a size class.

d_gene: NA
abundance: NA
j_gene: TRBJ2-7
v_gene: TRBV19
CDR3nt: TGTGCCAGTAGTATAGCGGGAGCCTACGAGCAGTACTTC
CDR3aa: CASSIAGAYEQYF

d_gene: NA
abundance: NA
j_gene: TRBJ2-2
v_gene: TRBV7-4
CDR3nt: TGTGCCAGCAGCCTCGACCCCCCCGGTCCCGGGGAGCTGTTTTTT
CDR3aa: CASSLDPPGPGELFF

d_gene: NA
abundance: NA
j_gene: TRBJ2-3
v_gene: TRBV5-1
CDR3nt: TGCGCCAGCAGGAGGCGGGACTCCACAGATACGCAGTATTTT
CDR3aa: CASRRRDSTDTQYF

d_gene: NA
abundance: NA
j_gene: TRBJ2-1
v_gene: TRBV11-3
CDR3nt: TGTGCCAGCAGGAGGTGGGACATATCCTACAATGAGCAGTTCTTC
CDR3aa: CASRRWDISYNEQFF

d_gene: TRBD1
abundance: NA
j_gene: TRBJ1-1
v_gene: TRBV19
CDR3nt: TGTGCCAGTAGGCCGGGACAGCGACGCCTGACCTTCTTT
CDR3aa: CASRPGQRRLTFF

d_gene: NA
abundance: once
j_gene: TRBJ1-2
v_gene: TRBV9
CDR3nt: TGTGCCAGCAGTGTGACACCCACCTATGGCTACACCTTC
CDR3aa: CASSVTPTYGYTF

d_gene: TRBD1
abundance: NA
j_gene: TRBJ1-2
v_gene: TRBV28
CDR3nt: TGTGCCAGCAGTCACAGATGGACAGGGAGGCTTGGCTACACCTTC
CDR3aa: CASSHRWTGRLGYTF

d_gene: NA
abundance: NA
j_gene: TRBJ1-1
v_gene: TRBV7-7
CDR3nt: TGTGCCAGCAGGGAAACGGGACGGGCGAACACTGAAGCTTTCTTT
CDR3aa: CASRETGRANTEAFF

d_gene: NA
abundance: NA
j_gene: TRBJ1-1
v_gene: TRBV6-7
CDR3nt: TGTGCCAGTAGAGAAACGGGCGAAGAGAACACTGAAGCTTTCTTT
CDR3aa: CASRETGEENTEAFF

d_gene: TRBD2
abundance: NA
j_gene: TRBJ2-1
v_gene: TRBV19
CDR3nt: TGTGCCAGTAAGCCCACTAGCGGGAGAGGCAATGAGCAGTTCTTC
CDR3aa: CASKPTSGRGNEQFF

d_gene: TRBD2
abundance: NA
j_gene: TRBJ2-2
v_gene: TRBV5-1
CDR3nt: TGCGCCAGCAGCTTGGAAGCTAGCGGGCCCGGGGAGCTGTTTTTT
CDR3aa: CASSLEASGPGELFF

d_gene: TRBD1
abundance: NA
j_gene: TRBJ2-7
v_gene: TRBV19
CDR3nt: TGTGCCAGTGGGGACAGGGGTTACGAGCAGTACTTC
CDR3aa: CASGDRGYEQYF

d_gene: TRBD1
abundance: NA
j_gene: TRBJ1-2
v_gene: TRBV19
CDR3nt: TGTGCCAGTACAGGACAGGGGGCTGGGATCAATAGCTACACCTTC
CDR3aa: CASTGQGAGINSYTF

d_gene: NA
abundance: NA
j_gene: TRBJ2-2
v_gene: TRBV11-1
CDR3nt: TGTGCCAGCAGCTACGGGAAGGGGGTGGGCACCGGGGAGCTGTTTTTT
CDR3aa: CASSYGKGVGTGELFF

d_gene: NA
abundance: NA
j_gene: TRBJ1-6
v_gene: TRBV5-1
CDR3nt: TGCGCCAGCAGCCCCGCCGACAGGAATTCACCCCTCCACTTT
CDR3aa: CASSPADRNSPLHF

d_gene: NA
abundance: NA
j_gene: TRBJ2-1
v_gene: TRBV28
CDR3nt: TGTGCCACGACAGGCGCCCCCGATGAGCAGTTCTTC
CDR3aa: CATTGAPDEQFF

d_gene: TRBD1
abundance: NA
j_gene: TRBJ2-3
v_gene: TRBV5-1
CDR3nt: TGCGCCAGCAGCTTGGAGTTAGGCAGGGGGCTCCCTCCGCAGTATTTT
CDR3aa: CASSLELGRGLPPQYF

d_gene: NA
abundance: NA
j_gene: TRBJ2-1
v_gene: TRBV5-1
CDR3nt: TGCGCCAGCAGACCAACCGGGGCTATTAGCTCCTACAATGAGCAGTTCTTC
CDR3aa: CASRPTGAISSYNEQFF

d_gene: NA
abundance: NA
j_gene: TRBJ2-5
v_gene: TRBV29-1
CDR3nt: TGCAGCGTTGCAGGCGGGTCCCAAGAGACCCAGTACTTC
CDR3aa: CSVAGGSQETQYF

d_gene: TRBD1
abundance: NA
j_gene: TRBJ1-4
v_gene: TRBV5-1
CDR3nt: TGCGCCAGCAGCCTCGGACAGGGTGGGGAAAAACTGTTTTTT
CDR3aa: CASSLGQGGEKLFF

d_gene: NA
abundance: NA
j_gene: TRBJ1-1
v_gene: TRBV28
CDR3nt: TGTGCCAGCAGTTTAGAGCGAACTGAAGCTTTCTTT
CDR3aa: CASSLERTEAFF

d_gene: NA
abundance: NA
j_gene: TRBJ2-3
v_gene: TRBV5-1
CDR3nt: TGCGCCAGCAGCTGGCCCGACAGCACAGATACGCAGTATTTT
CDR3aa: CASSWPDSTDTQYF

d_gene: NA
abundance: NA
j_gene: TRBJ1-5
v_gene: TRBV6-8
CDR3nt: TGTGCCAGCAGGGCAGGTTTATCTAGCAATCAGCCCCAGCATTTT
CDR3aa: CASRAGLSSNQPQHF

d_gene: NA
abundance: NA
j_gene: TRBJ1-6
v_gene: TRBV28
CDR3nt: TGTGCCAGCAATCAGGGGCGGTATTCACCCCTCCACTTT
CDR3aa: CASNQGRYSPLHF

d_gene: NA
abundance: NA
j_gene: TRBJ1-3
v_gene: TRBV19
CDR3nt: TGTGCCACGTGGGAATGGTCTGGAAACACCATATATTTT
CDR3aa: CATWEWSGNTIYF

d_gene: TRBD1
abundance: NA
j_gene: TRBJ1-2
v_gene: TRBV5-1
CDR3nt: TGCGCCAGCAGCTTGGATTCGGGCAGGGGGAATGGCTACACCTTC
CDR3aa: CASSLDSGRGNGYTF

d_gene: NA
abundance: NA
j_gene: TRBJ2-6
v_gene: TRBV5-1
CDR3nt: TGCGCCAGCAGCTATGGCCGGACAGCCTCTGGGGCCAACGTCCTGACTTTC
CDR3aa: CASSYGRTASGANVLTF

d_gene: NA
abundance: NA
j_gene: TRBJ1-4
v_gene: TRBV7-1
CDR3nt: TGTGCCAGCAGCTTACGCGGGAGTGATGAAAAACTGTTTTTT
CDR3aa: CASSLRGSDEKLFF

d_gene: NA
abundance: NA
j_gene: TRBJ2-2
v_gene: TRBV6-8
CDR3nt: TGTGCCAGCAGTCAGGGGTTTGGCACCGGGGAGCTGTTTTTT
CDR3aa: CASSQGFGTGELFF

d_gene: TRBD1
abundance: NA
j_gene: TRBJ1-4
v_gene: TRBV28
CDR3nt: TGTGCCAGCACCGCAGGGGGTCGGTATGAAAAACTGTTTTTT
CDR3aa: CASTAGGRYEKLFF

d_gene: TRBD1
abundance: once
j_gene: TRBJ1-5
v_gene: TRBV19
CDR3nt: TGTGCCAGTAGTCTCCTGGACAGGGTGGATCCACCCCAGCATTTT
CDR3aa: CASSLLDRVDPPQHF

d_gene: NA
abundance: NA
j_gene: TRBJ1-2
v_gene: TRBV30
CDR3nt: TGTGCCTGGAGTTCCCTGGGGAACTATGGCTACACCTTC
CDR3aa: CAWSSLGNYGYTF

d_gene: NA
abundance: once
j_gene: TRBJ1-1
v_gene: TRBV28
CDR3nt: TGTGCCAGCAGTCCTACCAAACCCGGACGCACTGAAGCTTTCTTT
CDR3aa: CASSPTKPGRTEAFF

d_gene: NA
abundance: once
j_gene: TRBJ2-6
v_gene: TRBV11-3
CDR3nt: TGTGCCAGCAGCTCCCGACCCGAGCTAGGGGCTGGGGCCAACGTCCTGACTTTC
CDR3aa: CASSSRPELGAGANVLTF

d_gene: NA
abundance: NA
j_gene: TRBJ1-3
v_gene: TRBV15
CDR3nt: TGTGCCACCAGCAGAGGGCTCGGGGGGACCCGAAACACCATATATTTT
CDR3aa: CATSRGLGGTRNTIYF

d_gene: NA
abundance: NA
j_gene: TRBJ1-3
v_gene: TRBV6-8
CDR3nt: TGTGCCAGCAGGTTAGGGAACTCTGGAAACACCATATATTTT
CDR3aa: CASRLGNSGNTIYF

d_gene: NA
abundance: once
j_gene: TRBJ2-5
v_gene: TRBV30
CDR3nt: TGTGCCCGTGGGGACTTCCAAGAGACCCAGTACTTC
CDR3aa: CARGDFQETQYF

d_gene: NA
abundance: NA
j_gene: TRBJ2-3
v_gene: TRBV5-1
CDR3nt: TGCGCCAGCAGCTTAGACCCACTTGCTGTGGATACGCAGTATTTT
CDR3aa: CASSLDPLAVDTQYF

d_gene: NA
abundance: NA
j_gene: TRBJ1-2
v_gene: TRBV6-8
CDR3nt: TGTGCCAGCAGTGGGGACCTTTGGGCGGGTGGCTACACCTTC
CDR3aa: CASSGDLWAGGYTF

d_gene: TRBD1
abundance: once
j_gene: TRBJ1-2
v_gene: TRBV19
CDR3nt: TGTGCCAGTAGTATATCTGGGACAGCTAGCTTCTATGGCTACACCTTC
CDR3aa: CASSISGTASFYGYTF

d_gene: NA
abundance: NA
j_gene: TRBJ2-2
v_gene: TRBV10-2
CDR3nt: TGCGCCAGCAGTGAGCGGCGGGGAGCCACCGGGGAGCTGTTTTTT
CDR3aa: CASSERRGATGELFF

d_gene: TRBD1
abundance: NA
j_gene: TRBJ2-5
v_gene: TRBV18
CDR3nt: TGTGCCAGCTCACCACCGGGACAGGGTCCGGAGACCCAGTACTTC
CDR3aa: CASSPPGQGPETQYF

d_gene: NA
abundance: NA
j_gene: TRBJ1-2
v_gene: TRBV10-1
CDR3nt: TGCGCCCGGCCGACAAGTGGCGACGTCACCTTC
CDR3aa: CARPTSGDVTF

d_gene: NA
abundance: NA
j_gene: TRBJ2-7
v_gene: TRBV18
CDR3nt: TGTGCCAGCTCACCGCCAGGGAGCCGCTCCTACGAGCAGTACTTC
CDR3aa: CASSPPGSRSYEQYF

d_gene: NA
abundance: NA
j_gene: TRBJ1-4
v_gene: TRBV28
CDR3nt: TGTGCCAGCAGTACTCTAATGAGTTTTCTTAATGAAAAACTGTTTTTT
CDR3aa: CASSTLMSFLNEKLFF

d_gene: NA
abundance: NA
j_gene: TRBJ1-4
v_gene: TRBV15
CDR3nt: TGTGCCACCAGCAGAGAGGTCGGCAGGAGGGGGGGGGAACTGTTTTTT
CDR3aa: CATSREVGRRGGELFF

d_gene: NA
abundance: NA
j_gene: TRBJ1-5
v_gene: TRBV6-8
CDR3nt: TGTGCCAGCAGGGGGCAAAGAGAGGGGGGCCAGCCCCAGCATTTT
CDR3aa: CASRGQREGGQPQHF

d_gene: NA
abundance: NA
j_gene: TRBJ1-1
v_gene: TRBV5-1
CDR3nt: TGCGCCAGCAGCTTGGCCGGGGGGAACACTGAAGCTTTCTTT
CDR3aa: CASSLAGGNTEAFF

d_gene: NA
abundance: NA
j_gene: TRBJ1-2
v_gene: TRBV11-3
CDR3nt: TGTGCCAGCAGCTTACCCGGCCTGTTGGGCTATGGCTACACCTTC
CDR3aa: CASSLPGLLGYGYTF

d_gene: TRBD1
abundance: NA
j_gene: TRBJ2-3
v_gene: TRBV19
CDR3nt: TGTGCCAGTAGTAACGGACAGGGGAACACAGATACGCAGTATTTT
CDR3aa: CASSNGQGNTDTQYF

d_gene: TRBD1
abundance: few
j_gene: TRBJ1-6
v_gene: TRBV19
CDR3nt: TGTGCCAGTAGTAGGAGCCAGGGGGATTCACCCCTCCACTTT
CDR3aa: CASSRSQGDSPLHF

d_gene: NA
abundance: NA
j_gene: TRBJ2-7
v_gene: TRBV19
CDR3nt: TGTGCCAGCCGAGGAGACAGAACCTACGAGCAGTACTTC
CDR3aa: CASRGDRTYEQYF

d_gene: NA
abundance: NA
j_gene: TRBJ1-4
v_gene: TRBV11-3
CDR3nt: TGTGCCAGCAGCTTGGGGGTACTGTGGAACGAAAAACTGTTTTTT
CDR3aa: CASSLGVLWNEKLFF

d_gene: NA
abundance: NA
j_gene: TRBJ1-5
v_gene: TRBV10-2
CDR3nt: TGCGCCAGCAGTGTAGAGGAAAATCAGCCCCAGCATTTT
CDR3aa: CASSVEENQPQHF

d_gene: TRBD1
abundance: NA
j_gene: TRBJ1-2
v_gene: TRBV6-8
CDR3nt: TGTGCCAGCAGACCAACCCCGGCAGGGGGGGCATATGGCTACACCTTC
CDR3aa: CASRPTPAGGAYGYTF

d_gene: TRBD1
abundance: NA
j_gene: TRBJ2-7
v_gene: TRBV18
CDR3nt: TGTGCCAGCTCACCCGATGGGACAGGGGGCTCCCCGCGGGAGAAGTACTTC
CDR3aa: CASSPDGTGGSPREKYF

d_gene: TRBD2
abundance: NA
j_gene: TRBJ2-7
v_gene: TRBV29-1
CDR3nt: TGCAGCGGACGGACTAGCGGGAGTGCCTCCTACGAGCAGTACTTC
CDR3aa: CSGRTSGSASYEQYF

d_gene: NA
abundance: once
j_gene: TRBJ1-4
v_gene: TRBV5-1
CDR3nt: TGCGCCAGCAGCTTGGGGGGAAAACAACCAGAAAAACTGTTTTTT
CDR3aa: CASSLGGKQPEKLFF

d_gene: TRBD2
abundance: NA
j_gene: TRBJ2-7
v_gene: TRBV11-3
CDR3nt: TGTGCCAGCAGCTTAATTATTGGACGGACTAGGGTCCACGAGCAGTACTTC
CDR3aa: CASSLIIGRTRVHEQYF

d_gene: NA
abundance: NA
j_gene: TRBJ1-2
v_gene: TRBV7-5
CDR3nt: TGTGCCAGCAGCTCATTTGACGGTCTCTATGGCTACACCTTC
CDR3aa: CASSSFDGLYGYTF